Listed below are T cell receptor beta chains from one sample, sequenced in a study of CD8 T cells in Susac syndrome. TCRdb processed the immunoSEQ multiplex PCR reads anew with MiXCR; each CDR3 protein has one entry. The sample includes approximately 76,000 distinct CDR3 sequences, about 95% of them seen just once. Sequenced material: CD8+ T cells from PBMCs. All receptors derive from a human donor with multiple sclerosis. Both conserved end residues are part of each CDR3. Fields, in order: V gene, D gene, J gene, CDR3 protein, CDR3 DNA. A D gene is named only where the DNA matches it firmly.

TRBV28	.	TRBJ2-7	CASSLDSRYEQYF	TGTGCCAGCAGTTTAGATTCTCGCTACGAGCAGTACTTC
TRBV5-1	TRBD2	TRBJ2-5	CASGLAGGSLETQYF	TGCGCCAGCGGACTAGCGGGGGGGTCCCTGGAGACCCAGTACTTC
TRBV30	TRBD2	TRBJ2-1	CAQGPGGLYEQFF	TGTGCCCAAGGGCCGGGAGGGCTCTATGAGCAGTTCTTC
TRBV7-9	.	TRBJ1-2	CASSQLEVGGGGYTF	TGTGCCAGCAGTCAACTCGAGGTCGGGGGTGGCGGCTACACCTTC
TRBV6-6	.	TRBJ2-7	CASSYDPSYEQYF	TGTGCCAGCAGTTACGACCCTTCCTACGAGCAGTACTTC
TRBV7-2	TRBD1	TRBJ2-3	CASSPHRGWADTQYF	TGTGCCAGCAGTCCCCACAGGGGCTGGGCAGATACGCAGTATTTT
TRBV20-1	.	TRBJ1-6	CSALDPPGNSPLHF	TGCAGTGCCTTAGATCCCCCGGGAAATTCACCCCTCCACTTT
TRBV5-1	.	TRBJ2-1	CASSLGNPNEQFF	TGCGCCAGCAGCTTAGGCAACCCGAATGAGCAGTTCTTC
TRBV3-1	.	TRBJ1-5	CASSGGGLGNQPQHF	TGTGCCAGCAGTGGAGGGGGATTAGGAAATCAGCCCCAGCATTTT
TRBV5-4	.	TRBJ2-2	CASNDRTGELFF	TGTGCCAGCAACGACAGAACCGGGGAGCTGTTTTTT
TRBV9	.	TRBJ1-1	CASSVDSVTGNTEAFF	TGTGCCAGCAGCGTAGATTCAGTGACTGGAAACACTGAAGCTTTCTTT
TRBV4-1	TRBD1	TRBJ1-1	CASSQGTGLNTEAFF	TGCGCCAGCAGCCAGGGGACAGGATTGAACACTGAAGCTTTCTTT
TRBV9	TRBD1	TRBJ1-5	CASSVGPGGQPQHF	TGTGCCAGCAGCGTAGGCCCAGGGGGTCAGCCCCAGCATTTT
TRBV6-2/TRBV6-3	.	TRBJ2-1	CASSYVGAVDEQFF	TGTGCCAGCAGTTACGTGGGTGCTGTCGATGAGCAGTTCTTC
TRBV29-1	TRBD2	TRBJ2-5	CSVELAGAQETQYF	TGCAGCGTTGAACTAGCGGGAGCCCAAGAGACCCAGTACTTC
TRBV12-3/TRBV12-4	TRBD1	TRBJ1-2	CASSFGTARRGYTF	TGTGCCAGCAGTTTCGGGACAGCCCGACGGGGCTACACCTTC
TRBV11-2	.	TRBJ1-2	CASSLGGSGRPGF	TGTGCCAGCAGCTTAGGGGGGTCAGGCCGCCCGGGCTTC